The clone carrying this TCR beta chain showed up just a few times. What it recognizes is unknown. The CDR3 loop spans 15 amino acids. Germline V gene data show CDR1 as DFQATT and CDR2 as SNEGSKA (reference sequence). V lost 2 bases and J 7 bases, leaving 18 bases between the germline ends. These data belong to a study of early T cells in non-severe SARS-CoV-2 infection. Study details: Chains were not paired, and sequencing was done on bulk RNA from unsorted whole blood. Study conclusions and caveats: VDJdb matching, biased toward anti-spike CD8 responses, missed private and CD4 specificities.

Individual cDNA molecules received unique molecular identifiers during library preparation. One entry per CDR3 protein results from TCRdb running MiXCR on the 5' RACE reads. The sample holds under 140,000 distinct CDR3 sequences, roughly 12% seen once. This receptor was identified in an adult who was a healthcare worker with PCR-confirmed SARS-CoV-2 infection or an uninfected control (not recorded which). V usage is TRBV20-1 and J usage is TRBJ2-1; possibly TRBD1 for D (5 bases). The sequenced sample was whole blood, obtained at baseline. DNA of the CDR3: TGCAGTGCTAGAAAAGGCCAGGGTCTCGGGAATGAGCAGTTCTTC. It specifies CSARKGQGLGNEQFF.